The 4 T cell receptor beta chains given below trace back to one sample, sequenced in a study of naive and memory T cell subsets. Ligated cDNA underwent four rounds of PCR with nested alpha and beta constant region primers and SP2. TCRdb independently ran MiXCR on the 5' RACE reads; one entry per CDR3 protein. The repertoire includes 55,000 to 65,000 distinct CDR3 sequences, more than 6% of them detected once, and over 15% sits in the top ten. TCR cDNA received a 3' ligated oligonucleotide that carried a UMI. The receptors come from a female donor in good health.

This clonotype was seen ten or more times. The CDR3 loop is CATSDLRDGDSNEQFF. The CDR3 DNA sequence: TGTGCCACCAGTGATTTAAGGGACGGAGACAGCAATGAGCAGTTCTTC. The chain is built from TRBV24-1 and TRBJ2-1, with D possibly being TRBD1 or TRBD2 (5 bases each). V was pared by 1 base and J by 6 bases, with 15 bases between. The CDR3 runs to 16 residues. Germline V gene data show CDR1 as KGHDR and CDR2 as SFDVKD.

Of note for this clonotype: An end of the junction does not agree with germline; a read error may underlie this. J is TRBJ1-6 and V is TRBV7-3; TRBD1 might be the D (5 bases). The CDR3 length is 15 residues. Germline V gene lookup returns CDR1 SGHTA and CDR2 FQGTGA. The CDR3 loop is CASSSQGNFNSPLNF. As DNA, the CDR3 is TGTGCCAGCAGCTCGCAGGGTAACTTTAATTCACCCCTCAACTTT.

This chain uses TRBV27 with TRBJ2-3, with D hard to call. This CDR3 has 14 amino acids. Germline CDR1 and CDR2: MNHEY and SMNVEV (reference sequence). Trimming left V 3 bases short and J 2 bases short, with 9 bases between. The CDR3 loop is CASSFGPHTDTQYF. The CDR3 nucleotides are TGTGCCAGCAGTTTTGGACCCCACACAGATACGCAGTATTTT.

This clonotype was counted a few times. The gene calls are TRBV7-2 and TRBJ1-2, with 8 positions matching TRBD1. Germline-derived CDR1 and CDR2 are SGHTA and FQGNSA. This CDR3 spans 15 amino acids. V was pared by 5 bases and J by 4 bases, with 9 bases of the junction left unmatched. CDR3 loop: CASSTTDRVFYGYTF. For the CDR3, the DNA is TGTGCCAGCAGCACTACGGACAGGGTATTCTATGGCTACACCTTC.